This TCR beta chain was sequenced in a study of identical twins. Study-wide points: Models underestimated how often monozygotic twins shared out-of-frame TCR alpha. High-abundance cord blood beta clonotypes had fewer insertions; memory repertoires showed none.

The CDR3 is 15 amino acids. The V gene lost 5 bases and the J gene lost 4 bases, with 17 bases spanning the gap. One entry per CDR3 protein results from TCRdb running MiXCR on the 5' RACE reads. Here the sample spans about 500,000 distinct CDR3 sequences, approximately 14% being singletons. With respect to this clonotype: As yet, its antigen is unknown.

Every sampled donor was Caucasian and healthy. The same data also contributed to another study, on yellow fever vaccine responses in identical twins.

The chain combines TRBV12-3 or TRBV12-4 with TRBJ1-2; TRBD1 is a possible D gene (5 bases). What was sequenced was CD4+ T cells sorted from blood. The sequence derives from a woman between 18 and 29 years old in good health. In DNA, the CDR3 is TGTGCCAGCAGTCTCACATCCAGGGTAGGCTATGGCTACACCTTC. As protein: CASSLTSRVGYGYTF.